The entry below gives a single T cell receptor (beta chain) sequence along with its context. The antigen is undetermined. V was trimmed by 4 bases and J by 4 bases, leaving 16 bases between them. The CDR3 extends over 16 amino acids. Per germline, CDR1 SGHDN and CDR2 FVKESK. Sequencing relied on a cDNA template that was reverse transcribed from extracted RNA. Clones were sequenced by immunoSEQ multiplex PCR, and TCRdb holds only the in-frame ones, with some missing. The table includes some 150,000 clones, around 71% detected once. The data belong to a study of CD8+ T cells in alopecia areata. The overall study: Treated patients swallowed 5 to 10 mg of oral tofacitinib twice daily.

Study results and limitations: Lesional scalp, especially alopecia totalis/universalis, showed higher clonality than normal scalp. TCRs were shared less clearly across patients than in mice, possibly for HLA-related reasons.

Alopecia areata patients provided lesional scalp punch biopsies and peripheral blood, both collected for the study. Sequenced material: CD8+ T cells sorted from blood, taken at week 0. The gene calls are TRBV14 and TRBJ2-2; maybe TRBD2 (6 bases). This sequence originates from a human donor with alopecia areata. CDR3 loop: CASSPRPEGRTGELFF. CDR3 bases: TGTGCCAGCAGCCCCCGCCCGGAGGGACGCACCGGGGAGCTGTTTTTT.